These 28 T cell receptor beta chains were sequenced from one sample in a study of shared clonotypes between healthy human individuals. Assay used: immunoSEQ multiplex PCR; TCRdb lists only in-frame clones, some missing. This table holds 650,000 to 700,000 clones, roughly 87% found once. Sequenced: memory CD8+ T cells from PBMCs. Specified subset: CD45RO+ cells pooled with CCR7-negative TemRA cells. The receptors were gathered from a young man in good health. Some clones in this sample may be carry-over from other donors' samples.

The gene calls are TRBV25-1 and TRBJ2-5, with no clear D. This CDR3 comprises 14 residues. From germline, CDR1 is MGHDK and CDR2 SYGVNS. V lost 0 bases to trimming and J lost 1 base, with 6 bases between them. CDR3: CASSEYGVQETQYF. CDR3 coding DNA: TGTGCCAGCAGTGAATATGGGGTCCAAGAGACCCAGTACTTC.

The chain employs TRBV29-1 and TRBJ2-5; 7 positions match TRBD1. The end of the DNA aligns better with TRBJ2-7, so the J call may be wrong. CDR1 is SQVTM and CDR2 is ANQGSEA in the germline V gene. The CDR3 contains 14 residues. CDR3 amino acids: CSVEEGTETYEQYF. CDR3 nucleotides: TGCAGCGTTGAAGAAGGGACAGAAACCTACGAGCAGTACTTC.

The J gene is TRBJ2-7, the V gene TRBV14; 11 bases line up with TRBD2. CDR1 SGHDN and CDR2 FVKESK come from the germline V gene. The length of the CDR3 is 15 residues. The V and J ends lost 3 bases and 3 bases, in that order; junction bases with no gene match: 4. CDR3 coding DNA: TGTGCCAGCAGCCACGGGACTAGCGGAAACTACGAGCAGTACTTC. It encodes CASSHGTSGNYEQYF.

The chain employs TRBV5-1 and TRBJ1-5; possible D gene TRBD1, 5 bases. Per the germline V gene, CDR1 is SGHRS and CDR2 is YFSETQ. V shed 6 bases and J shed 6 bases, with 19 bases lying between them. The CDR3 length is 15 residues. CDR3: CASTLEAREAQPQHF. In DNA form, the CDR3 reads TGCGCCAGCACCCTCGAGGCCAGGGAGGCTCAGCCCCAGCATTTT.

The chain combines TRBV28 with TRBJ2-7; 9 bases match TRBD1. Germline CDR1 and CDR2: MDHEN and SYDVKM. Germline trimming cut 3 bases from V and 3 bases from J; bases unmatched to any gene: 9. The CDR3 is 16 residues long. In DNA form, the CDR3 reads TGTGCCAGCAGTTTCGGATTACCGGGACAGGGCTACGAGCAGTACTTC. Protein sequence: CASSFGLPGQGYEQYF.

This clone has just a few counts. This rearrangement joins TRBV9 to TRBJ2-7; D might be TRBD2 (5 bases). Germline CDR1 reads SGDLS; CDR2 reads YYNGEE. V was trimmed by 0 bases and J by 2 bases, leaving 9 bases between them. This CDR3 has 14 amino acids. The CDR3 loop is CASSVDGEPYEQYF. CDR3 sequence (DNA): TGTGCCAGCAGCGTAGACGGGGAACCCTACGAGCAGTACTTC.

This clone came up once. V is TRBV5-6 and J is TRBJ2-5; D unclear. The J call is in doubt because the DNA end fits TRBJ2-7 better. Germline V gene lookup returns CDR1 SGHDT and CDR2 YYEEEE. The CDR3 runs to 17 residues. The CDR3 nucleotides are TGTGCCAGCAGCTCCCCTTCGTCCGGTCCAAGCTCCTACGAGCAGTACTTC. Translated: CASSSPSSGPSSYEQYF.

CDR3 sequence (DNA): TGTGCCAGCAGTCCGAGACAGGGGATAGCCAAAAACATTCAGTACTTC. This sequence encodes CASSPRQGIAKNIQYF. The rearrangement links TRBV28 to TRBJ2-4; 8 bases map to TRBD1. The CDR3 consists of 16 residues. CDR1 and CDR2 from the germline V gene are MDHEN and SYDVKM. J gave up 0 bases and V 5 bases, and 6 bases lay outside the gene matches.

The V gene is TRBV7-9, the J gene TRBJ1-1; D ambiguous. V lost 5 bases to trimming and J lost 5 bases, with 9 bases between them. Germline CDR1 SEHNR, CDR2 FQNEAQ (reference sequence). The CDR3 has 12 amino acids. The DNA for the CDR3 is TGTGCCAGCAGCCCCTACCTGACTGAAGCTTTCTTT. Translated, it gives CASSPYLTEAFF.

The V call is TRBV19, the J call TRBJ2-2; 10 bases map to TRBD2. CDR1 is LNHDA, CDR2 SQIVND, per germline (reference sequence). V lost 6 bases and J lost 1; bases outside the gene matches: 2. This CDR3 spans 15 amino acids. CDR3 sequence reads: CASRRLAGNTGELFF. The CDR3 DNA reads as TGTGCCAGTAGGCGACTAGCGGGGAACACCGGGGAGCTGTTTTTT.

CDR3 bases: TGCAGCGCGGCTAGCGGGAGGGCGGTCCACAATGAGCAGTTCTTC. Translating gives CSAASGRAVHNEQFF. This chain uses TRBV29-1 with TRBJ2-1, with 12 bases that match TRBD2. Looked up from germline, CDR1 is SQVTM and CDR2 is ANQGSEA. The CDR3 length is 15 residues. Trimming removed 7 bases from V and 5 bases from J; junction bases left unmatched: 9.

The chain is built from TRBV7-9 and TRBJ1-1; 12 nucleotides align to TRBD1. Trimming cost V 5 bases and J 0 bases; bases outside gene matches: 10. This CDR3 has 18 residues. From germline, CDR1 is SEHNR and CDR2 FQNEAQ (reference sequence). The CDR3 coding sequence is TGTGCCAGCAGCACCCGGGACAGGGGGCTTGGGATGAACACTGAAGCTTTCTTT. Translation gives CASSTRDRGLGMNTEAFF.

The chain couples TRBV29-1 to TRBJ2-1; 9 bases align to TRBD2. The CDR3 spans 17 residues. Germline V gives CDR1 SQVTM, CDR2 ANQGSEA. The junction had 10 bases not matched to a gene; V was cut back by 4 bases and J by 0 bases. CDR3 sequence reads: CSVGGTSRVFSYNEQFF. DNA for the CDR3: TGCAGCGTTGGGGGGACTAGCCGAGTTTTCTCCTACAATGAGCAGTTCTTC.

The rearrangement links TRBV4-3 to TRBJ2-2, with D unclear. CDR1 and CDR2 from the germline V gene are LGHNA and YSLEER. Trimming took 0 bases from V and 4 from J, leaving 9 bases between them. The CDR3 sequence is 15 residues long. The CDR3 coding sequence is TGCGCCAGCAGCCAAGATATAGGAAGCACCGGGGAGCTGTTTTTT. The encoded protein is CASSQDIGSTGELFF.

This chain joins TRBV6-5 and TRBJ2-7; D call uncertain. The CDR3 totals 15 residues. V was cut by 6 bases and J by 2 bases, with 17 bases left in between. CDR1 and CDR2 from the germline V gene are MNHEY and SVGAGI. The CDR3 coding sequence is TGTGCCAGCAGCCCTACCGGCGGACCTACCTACGAGCAGTACTTC. This codes for CASSPTGGPTYEQYF.

This clone has a handful of counts. The chain combines TRBV5-6 with TRBJ1-5, with 7 bases matching TRBD1. Losses at the gene ends were 3 bases for V and 1 base for J; bases not matched to a gene: 1. This CDR3 has 14 amino acids. Germline assignment: CDR1 SGHDT and CDR2 YYEEEE. CDR3 DNA sequence: TGTGCCAGCAGCTCGGGACAGAGCAATCAGCCCCAGCATTTT. Protein sequence: CASSSGQSNQPQHF.

The gene calls are TRBV18 and TRBJ1-4, with D hard to call. Germline assignment: CDR1 KGHSH and CDR2 LQKENI. V lost 2 bases to trimming and J lost 4 bases, with 14 bases between them. The CDR3 consists of 16 residues. CDR3 nucleotide sequence: TGTGCCAGCTCACCAGGGAGGGTGAGATTTAATGAAAAACTGTTTTTT. Residues: CASSPGRVRFNEKLFF.

The chain carries TRBV4-2 and TRBJ1-2, with unresolved D. V was trimmed by 1 base and J by 6 bases, leaving 6 bases between them. The CDR3 totals 12 residues. CDR1 and CDR2 (germline): LGHNA, YNFKEQ. The CDR3: CASSQALDGYTF. For the CDR3, the DNA is TGTGCCAGCAGCCAAGCTCTTGATGGCTACACCTTC.

The chain employs TRBV7-9 and TRBJ1-4; D gene unclear. Looked up from germline, CDR1 is SEHNR and CDR2 is FQNEAQ (reference sequence). V gave up 5 bases and J gave up 4 bases, with 14 bases separating them. This CDR3 has 15 residues. CDR3 sequence reads: CASSAGRLFNEKLFF. In nucleotides, the CDR3 is TGTGCCAGCAGCGCTGGCAGGCTCTTTAATGAAAAACTGTTTTTT.

V gene TRBV5-1 combines with J gene TRBJ2-7; TRBD1 agrees at 10 bases. Trimming cost V 4 bases and J 5 bases; bases outside gene matches: 9. Germline CDR1 is SGHRS and CDR2 is YFSETQ. The CDR3 runs to 15 residues. Here the CDR3 reads CASSKQGQGTNEQYF. CDR3 in DNA: TGCGCCAGCAGCAAGCAGGGACAGGGGACTAACGAGCAGTACTTC.

The chain uses TRBV2 and TRBJ1-2; D not resolved. Germline-derived CDR1 and CDR2 are SNHLY and FYNNEI. V lost 7 bases and J lost 6, with 15 bases in between. This CDR3 contains 13 residues. Here the CDR3 DNA reads TGTGCCAGCACATGGGAGGGAAGACATGGCTACACCTTC. Its protein is CASTWEGRHGYTF.

The chain employs TRBV19 and TRBJ2-2; D uncertain. CDR1 and CDR2 from the germline V gene are LNHDA and SQIVND (reference sequence). The CDR3 loop spans 14 amino acids. Trimming removed 3 bases from V and 2 bases from J, with 7 bases in between. CDR3 sequence (DNA): TGTGCCAGTAGTATCGACCCAAACACCGGGGAGCTGTTTTTT. It yields the protein CASSIDPNTGELFF.

This chain joins TRBV4-1 and TRBJ1-1; D ambiguous. Germline values: CDR1 MGHRA, CDR2 YSYEKL. The CDR3 runs to 18 residues. Deletions cut 0 bases from V and 1 base from J, with 18 bases between. The CDR3 DNA reads as TGCGCCAGCAGCCAAGAAAAAGGCAGGTTAGCGCGGAACACTGAAGCTTTCTTT. Its translation is CASSQEKGRLARNTEAFF.

The chain is built from TRBV6-6 and TRBJ1-1; no clear D gene. Germline values: CDR1 MNHNY, CDR2 SVGAGI (reference sequence). Trimming left V 5 bases short and J 4 bases short, with 17 bases between. The CDR3 runs to 15 residues. The CDR3 nucleotides read TGTGCCAGCAGTCACAACTACGGACGTCTCACTGAAGCTTTCTTT. Protein product: CASSHNYGRLTEAFF.

CDR3 sequence: CASSPSSDTQYF. In nucleotides, the CDR3 is TGTGCCAGCAGCCCGTCGTCGGATACGCAGTATTTT. This rearrangement joins TRBV7-6 to TRBJ2-3; D gene unclear. This CDR3 spans 12 amino acids. Germline CDR1 reads SGHVS; CDR2 reads FNYEAQ. Trimming left V 5 bases short and J 6 bases short, with 9 bases between. Full variable domain (outside the CDR3, taken from reference TRBV7-6 and TRBJ2-3): GAGVSQSPRYKVTKRGQDVALRCDPISGHVSLYWYRQALGQGPEFLTYFNYEAQQDKSGLPNDRFSAERPEGSISTLTIQRTEQRDSAMYRCASSPSSDTQYFGPGTRLTVL.

This chain links TRBV7-9 with TRBJ1-2; unclear D gene. Trimming took 6 bases from V and 0 from J, leaving 11 bases between them. This CDR3 is 14 amino acids long. Germline-derived CDR1 and CDR2 are SEHNR and FQNEAQ (reference sequence). The CDR3: CASSFGPANYGYTF. For the CDR3, the DNA is TGTGCCAGCAGTTTTGGGCCCGCTAACTATGGCTACACCTTC.

The genes are TRBV7-8 and TRBJ2-1; D is possibly TRBD2 (6 bases). Trimming cost V 5 bases and J 9 bases, with 20 bases left between them. The CDR3 is 15 amino acids. The germline gives CDR1 SGHVS, CDR2 FQNEAQ. The CDR3 DNA reads TGTGCCAGCAGCCCAACTAGATGGGACTTGGGTGAGCAGTTCTTC. Encoded protein: CASSPTRWDLGEQFF.

This sequence joins TRBV5-1 and TRBJ2-2; D is undetermined. The CDR3 covers 14 residues. The V and J ends lost 1 base and 8 bases respectively, with 12 bases between them. Per the germline V gene, CDR1 is SGHRS and CDR2 is YFSETQ. CDR3 in DNA: TGCGCCAGCAGCTTGCAATATTTGTTGGGGGAGCTGTTTTTT. It translates to CASSLQYLLGELFF.